This TCR beta chain was observed in a study of molecular identifiers for immune sequencing clone quantification. About the research overall: RNA, taken in replicates from about 21,000 or 97,000 naive CD8 cells, was split five ways, with four sequenced.

With 10%, 30% or 50% of RNA, roughly 17,000 to 1,000,000 naive CD8 T cells were sequenced. TCRdb processed the PCR reads anew with MiXCR; each CDR3 protein has one entry. The data contain a few hundred thousand distinct CDR3 sequences, 24% of them singletons. Overall study results and limits: More than 850,000 naive cells reportedly did not prevent detection of spiked Jurkat TCR RNA from one cell.

At least ten counts were recorded for this clonotype. The antigen remains unidentified. The V end lost 3 bases, the J end lost 7 bases, and 12 bases lay between the germline ends. The CDR3 is made up of 13 amino acids. Looked up from germline, CDR1 is KGHSH and CDR2 is LQKENI. This receptor was taken from a human donor in good health. Some libraries in this study had Jurkat cell RNA spiked in. Material for sequencing was naive CD8+ T cells from blood, with Jurkat cell RNA spiked in. Subset meaning: FACS-sorted CD8+CD4-CCR7+CD45RA+ naive T cells. The chain is built from TRBV18 and TRBJ1-1, with a weak D call TRBD1 (5 bases). The CDR3 bases are TGTGCCAGCTCACCCCGGGGGGATGTTGAAGCTTTCTTT. As protein: CASSPRGDVEAFF. The entire variable domain, with the rest obtained from reference TRBV18 and TRBJ1-1, is as follows: NAGVMQNPRHLVRRRGQEARLRCSPMKGHSHVYWYRQLPEEGLKFMVYLQKENIIDESGMPKERFSAEFPKEGPSILRIQQVVRGDSAAYFCASSPRGDVEAFFGQGTRLTVV.